The 3 T cell receptor beta chains given below trace back to one sample, sequenced in a study of T cells after yellow fever vaccination. TCRdb re-derived calls from the 5' RACE reads in MiXCR, one entry per CDR3 protein. The repertoire includes around 68,000 distinct CDR3 sequences, more than 5.5% of them detected once, and 25% to 35% sits in the top ten. Sequencing used CD8+ T cells sorted from PBMCs, obtained 9 to 10 days after the first yellow fever vaccination. These receptors were taken from a young man who received the YFV17D yellow fever vaccine.

This clonotype was recorded a few times. This rearrangement joins TRBV9 to TRBJ2-1, with no clear D. Trimming shortened V by 2 bases and J by 1 base, and 13 bases separated the two germline ends. Germline assignment: CDR1 SGDLS and CDR2 YYNGEE. The CDR3 contains 16 residues. CDR3 amino acids: CASSVRFAVSYNEQFF. CDR3 DNA sequence: TGTGCCAGCAGCGTTCGGTTCGCGGTATCCTACAATGAGCAGTTCTTC. The full variable domain, its missing parts supplied by reference TRBV9 and TRBJ2-1, is DSGVTQTPKHLITATGQRVTLRCSPRSGDLSVYWYQQSLDQGLQFLIQYYNGEERAKGNILERFSAQQFPDLHSELNLSSLELGDSALYFCASSVRFAVSYNEQFFGPGTRLTVL.

In its sample, this clonotype was seen many times. The chain combines TRBV2 with TRBJ2-3; D remains ambiguous. The CDR3 is 14 residues long. Germline lookup yields CDR1 SNHLY and CDR2 FYNNEI. V was cut by 2 bases and J by 5 bases, with 11 bases left in between. CDR3 amino acids: CASSELDGIDTQYF. DNA for the CDR3: TGTGCCAGCAGTGAACTAGACGGAATAGATACGCAGTATTTT.

This clonotype was detected ten times or more. The CDR3 DNA follows: TGTGCCAGCAGCCGTGGGGACAGGGGGTCGTACAATGAGCAGTTCTTC. This sequence encodes CASSRGDRGSYNEQFF. The rearrangement joins TRBV11-1 to TRBJ2-1; 11 bases are a match to TRBD1. This CDR3 is built from 16 residues. After removal of 5 bases from V and 4 bases from J, the junction contained 7 bases not matched to a gene. Per germline, CDR1 SGHAT and CDR2 FQDESV (reference sequence).